These T cell receptor beta chains were read from a single sample in a study of a mutant IDH1 vaccine in newly diagnosed glioma. Libraries were prepared by immunoSEQ multiplex PCR; TCRdb keeps only in-frame clonotypes and omits some of them. The sample has about 92,000 clones; 80% are singletons. The source material was PBMCs, sampled from a glioma patient treated with radiotherapy, temozolomide or both. Receptors originate from a man aged 40-50 years with glioma. Each CDR3 is given with its conserved first and last residue. Fields, in order: V gene, J gene, clone size, CDR3 length, CDR3 protein. The size of a clone is reported for some rows only, either as once, few or many, or as a class for expanded clones.

V gene: TRBV4-3
J gene: TRBJ2-1
clone size: -
CDR3 length: 16
CDR3 protein: CASSLGASGGRNEQFF

V gene: TRBV7-2
J gene: TRBJ2-5
clone size: once
CDR3 length: 14
CDR3 protein: CASSLNGGPETQYF

V gene: TRBV30
J gene: TRBJ2-5
clone size: -
CDR3 length: 11
CDR3 protein: CAHRPVETQYF

V gene: TRBV7-2
J gene: TRBJ2-7
clone size: -
CDR3 length: 14
CDR3 protein: CASSPPGNPYEQYF

V gene: TRBV18
J gene: TRBJ1-2
clone size: -
CDR3 length: 15
CDR3 protein: CASSPGQLRDYGYTF

V gene: TRBV21-1
J gene: TRBJ2-3
clone size: -
CDR3 length: 12
CDR3 protein: CASTPATDTQYF

V gene: TRBV5-1
J gene: TRBJ1-5
clone size: -
CDR3 length: 14
CDR3 protein: CASSQGQGSQPQHF

V gene: TRBV28
J gene: TRBJ2-7
clone size: -
CDR3 length: 11
CDR3 protein: CASSFIYEQYF

V gene: TRBV12-5
J gene: TRBJ1-1
clone size: -
CDR3 length: 13
CDR3 protein: CASGLAVNTEAFF

V gene: TRBV15
J gene: TRBJ2-7
clone size: -
CDR3 length: 11
CDR3 protein: CATAMGYEQYF

V gene: TRBV11-2
J gene: TRBJ1-4
clone size: -
CDR3 length: 16
CDR3 protein: CASSPTQQRLGEKLFF

V gene: TRBV7-2
J gene: TRBJ2-3
clone size: -
CDR3 length: 15
CDR3 protein: CASSYLRGGTDTQYF

V gene: TRBV7-6
J gene: TRBJ2-6
clone size: -
CDR3 length: 16
CDR3 protein: CASSLGQGKGANVLTF

V gene: TRBV7-9
J gene: TRBJ1-2
clone size: -
CDR3 length: 15
CDR3 protein: CASSQEGTGDYGYTF

V gene: TRBV18
J gene: TRBJ1-4
clone size: once
CDR3 length: 14
CDR3 protein: CASSPGGRVEKLFF

V gene: TRBV11-1
J gene: TRBJ2-7
clone size: -
CDR3 length: 16
CDR3 protein: CASSLTSSGGRREQYF

V gene: TRBV5-4
J gene: TRBJ1-6
clone size: -
CDR3 length: 17
CDR3 protein: CASSPSGQGRPNSPLHF

V gene: TRBV4-3
J gene: TRBJ2-7
clone size: -
CDR3 length: 18
CDR3 protein: CASSQESGSSGGLYEQYF

V gene: TRBV7-9
J gene: TRBJ2-3
clone size: -
CDR3 length: 16
CDR3 protein: CASSGEGRRSTDTQYF

V gene: TRBV19
J gene: TRBJ1-5
clone size: -
CDR3 length: 13
CDR3 protein: CASSIGLSQPQHF

V gene: TRBV29-1
J gene: TRBJ1-5
clone size: -
CDR3 length: 13
CDR3 protein: CSVQPLLNQPQHF

V gene: TRBV6-6
J gene: TRBJ2-2
clone size: -
CDR3 length: 16
CDR3 protein: CASLKGQATYTGELFF

V gene: TRBV5-1
J gene: TRBJ2-2
clone size: -
CDR3 length: 15
CDR3 protein: CASSLERSNTGELFF

V gene: TRBV19
J gene: TRBJ2-3
clone size: -
CDR3 length: 15
CDR3 protein: CASSRTGGLTDTQYF

V gene: TRBV6-1
J gene: TRBJ2-2
clone size: -
CDR3 length: 13
CDR3 protein: CATDRDQGGELFF

V gene: TRBV7-2
J gene: TRBJ1-5
clone size: -
CDR3 length: 15
CDR3 protein: CASSLESQANQPQHF

V gene: TRBV29-1
J gene: TRBJ2-7
clone size: -
CDR3 length: 13
CDR3 protein: CSVTGGRVHEQYF

V gene: TRBV15
J gene: TRBJ1-1
clone size: few
CDR3 length: 12
CDR3 protein: CATSRDRNKAFF

V gene: TRBV30
J gene: TRBJ2-7
clone size: few
CDR3 length: 14
CDR3 protein: CAWTTSGRLGEQYF

V gene: TRBV7-9
J gene: TRBJ2-7
clone size: -
CDR3 length: 15
CDR3 protein: CASRVQTGQSDGQYF

V gene: TRBV6-1
J gene: TRBJ2-7
clone size: -
CDR3 length: 12
CDR3 protein: CASSEGRYEQYF

V gene: TRBV2
J gene: TRBJ2-2
clone size: -
CDR3 length: 16
CDR3 protein: CASSEAHARPTGELFF

V gene: TRBV6-1
J gene: TRBJ2-5
clone size: once
CDR3 length: 15
CDR3 protein: CASSEQSGGRQTQYF

V gene: TRBV6-1
J gene: TRBJ1-5
clone size: -
CDR3 length: 13
CDR3 protein: CASSGDGNQPQHF

V gene: TRBV13
J gene: TRBJ2-5
clone size: many
CDR3 length: 13
CDR3 protein: CASSLVRGETQYF

V gene: TRBV15
J gene: TRBJ2-7
clone size: -
CDR3 length: 13
CDR3 protein: CATSRDGGSEQYF

V gene: TRBV10-3
J gene: TRBJ2-3
clone size: -
CDR3 length: 12
CDR3 protein: CAISVEFNTQYF

V gene: TRBV19
J gene: TRBJ2-1
clone size: -
CDR3 length: 15
CDR3 protein: CASSTSTGIYNEQFF

V gene: TRBV28
J gene: TRBJ2-2
clone size: once
CDR3 length: 15
CDR3 protein: CASSLAGRWTGELFF